The clone carrying this TCR beta chain has more than one count but fewer than ten. The data were produced by immunoSEQ multiplex PCR, yet TCRdb's version contains in-frame clones alone and is incomplete. This table holds around 300,000 clones, 88% found once. Germline-derived CDR1 and CDR2 are MGHDK and SYGVNS. Trimming cost V 2 bases and J 8 bases; bases outside gene matches: 5. The CDR3 loop spans 14 amino acids. The treatment was: around 19 received Ad26.COV2.S at low or high dose, single or two shots; several received placebo; per-sample allocation not given. Samples were taken on day 63 after the first vaccine or placebo injection. This specimen belongs to a study of Ad26.COV2.S vaccination and SARS-CoV-2 variants. Study-wide background: Ad26.COV2.S given intramuscularly, once or twice 56 days apart.

The input for sequencing was peripheral blood, taken in a trial of Ad26.COV2.S vaccine versus placebo. This clonotype originated in a person aged 18-65 years who received the Ad26.COV2.S COVID-19 vaccine or a placebo. J is TRBJ1-4 and V is TRBV25-1, with 7 nucleotides matching TRBD1. This CDR3 is CASSELTGREKLFF. CDR3 sequence (DNA): TGTGCCAGCAGTGAACTGACAGGGAGAGAAAAACTGTTTTTT.